The rows below give T cell receptor beta chains drawn from one sample of a study of CD8+ T cells in alopecia areata. Assay used: immunoSEQ multiplex PCR; TCRdb lists only in-frame clones, some missing. The data contain 150,000 to 190,000 clones, around half of them singletons. This material consisted of CD8+ T cells sorted from blood, taken at week 0. The receptors come from a human donor with alopecia areata. Both conserved end residues are part of each CDR3. D genes are given only for firm matches. Some rows have no size entry. The others give once, few or many, or a class for an expanded clone.

clone_size,v_call,j_call,d_call,cdr3_nt,cdr3_aa
NA,TRBV4-3,TRBJ2-5,NA,TGCGCCAGCAGCCAAGATCGACAGTCCCAAGAGACCCAGTACTTC,CASSQDRQSQETQYF
NA,TRBV6-5,TRBJ1-2,TRBD1,TGTGCCAGCAGTCTAACAGGGGGATCTGGCTACACCTTC,CASSLTGGSGYTF
NA,TRBV19,TRBJ1-1,TRBD1,TGTGCCAGTAGTGTCACAGGGGGAGGTTCGACTGAAGCTTTCTTT,CASSVTGGGSTEAFF
NA,TRBV4-3,TRBJ2-1,TRBD2,TGCGCCAGCAGCCAAGCGGGGGGGCAGGGTGAGCAGTTCTTC,CASSQAGGQGEQFF
few,TRBV29-1,TRBJ1-2,NA,TGCAGCGTTGAATACGCATCTAACTATGGCTACACCTTC,CSVEYASNYGYTF
many,TRBV7-2,TRBJ2-7,NA,TGCGCCAGCAGCCAAGTAGCGGACTCCTACGAGCAGTACTTC,CASSQVADSYEQYF
NA,TRBV4-3,TRBJ2-3,NA,TGCGCCAGCAGCCAAACGTGGGGAGGCACAGATACGCAGTATTTT,CASSQTWGGTDTQYF
NA,TRBV14,TRBJ2-2,TRBD2,TGTGCCAGCAGTCCCGGAGCGGGGGGGCGCAGGGAGCTGTTTTTT,CASSPGAGGRRELFF
NA,TRBV30,TRBJ2-1,TRBD2,TGTGCCTGGAGTTTGTCTAGCGGGGGGGCTGAGCAGTTCTTC,CAWSLSSGGAEQFF
NA,TRBV7-2,TRBJ2-5,TRBD1,TGTGCCAGCAGCTTTCCGGGACAGACATTGGAAGAGACCCAGTACTTC,CASSFPGQTLEETQYF
NA,TRBV15,TRBJ1-2,NA,TGTGCCACCAGCAAGGGGCGTCAAAACTATGGCTACACCTTC,CATSKGRQNYGYTF
few,TRBV5-1,TRBJ2-7,NA,TGCGCCAGCACATCGGAGAGCTCCTACGAGCAGTACTTC,CASTSESSYEQYF
many,TRBV27,TRBJ1-1,NA,TGTGCCAGCAGTTTAGGGGGTAGGGCTGAAGCTTTCTTT,CASSLGGRAEAFF
NA,TRBV30,TRBJ2-7,NA,TGTGCCTGGGGGACCGGCTACGAGCAGTACTTC,CAWGTGYEQYF